This TCR beta chain derives from a study of beta chain features in type 1 diabetes. Since all of the isolated RNA was reverse transcribed, expressed TCRB transcripts were what got sequenced. There were 3.5 million or so reads on average in the naive, central memory and regulatory T cell samples. This table comes from immunoSEQ multiplex PCR, and its TCRdb copy is limited to in-frame clones, with some not included. The table has under 950,000 clones, 15% to 20% seen once; the top ten hold about 0.02%. This clone turned up a few times. The CDR3 loop spans 15 amino acids. Germline CDR1 is MNHEY and CDR2 is SMNVEV (reference sequence). Trimming removed 8 bases from V and 0 bases from J, with 11 bases in between.

The gene calls are TRBV27 and TRBJ2-6; maybe TRBD1 (5 bases). The receptor was isolated from a young woman in good health. The sample taken for sequencing was naive CD4+ T cells from blood. CDR3 DNA: TGTGCCAGCCAGGGATTACCCTCTGGGGCCAACGTCCTGACTTTC. Protein product: CASQGLPSGANVLTF.